Sequencing of this T cell receptor beta chain was carried out in a study of shared clonotypes between healthy human individuals. Overall study findings and caveats: In this cohort, only blood was sampled, and tissue repertoires likely differ.

As to this clone: What it binds is not known.

The table came from immunoSEQ multiplex PCR; TCRdb's copy has only in-frame clones and leaves some out. The table has around 510,000 clones, around 76% seen once. Sequences were obtained from PBMCs. This TCR derives from a woman between 35 and 50 years old in good health. Some clones in this sample may be carry-over from other donors' samples.

The CDR3: CASSLDGTQGYEQFF. The CDR3 DNA sequence: TGTGCCAGCAGCTTAGATGGGACGCAAGGCTATGAGCAGTTCTTC. This chain links TRBV11-3 with TRBJ2-1; D is perhaps TRBD1 or TRBD2 (5 bases each). The CDR3 contains 15 residues. Trimming pared 0 bases from V and 8 bases from J, leaving 14 bases between. Germline-derived CDR1 and CDR2 are SGHNT and YENEEA.